This passage covers 23 T cell receptor beta chains from one sample sequenced in a study of beta chain features in type 1 diabetes. The isolated RNA, all of it, was reverse transcribed, so expressed TCRB transcripts were what got sequenced. Measured with immunoSEQ multiplex PCR; TCRdb has only the in-frame clones, and not every one. Of some 150,000 clones listed, 6.9% are singletons. Sequencing was done on a sample of central memory CD4+ T cells from blood. The receptors were gathered from a woman aged 30 to 39 in good health.

There are a few counts of this clone. V gene TRBV6-6 combines with J gene TRBJ2-7, with 7 bases aligning to TRBD1. CDR3 length: 12 residues. Germline values: CDR1 MNHNY, CDR2 SVGAGI (reference sequence). V gave up 6 bases and J gave up 3 bases; unmatched junction bases: 2. CDR3 in DNA: TGTGCCAGCAGCCCAGGGGGCTACGAGCAGTACTTC. Its protein is CASSPGGYEQYF.

This clone was seen only a few times. The CDR3 is CASSFGGAGGETQYF. The CDR3 DNA reads TGTGCCAGCAGCTTCGGGGGGGCCGGGGGAGAGACCCAGTACTTC. V usage is TRBV11-2 and J usage is TRBJ2-5; 8 bases match TRBD2. CDR1 is SGHAT and CDR2 is FQNNGV in the germline V gene. The CDR3 has 15 amino acids. V lost 3 bases to trimming and J lost 4 bases; unmatched junction nucleotides: 7. The full variable domain, rest sourced from reference TRBV11-2 and TRBJ2-5, is EAGVAQSPRYKIIEKRQSVAFWCNPISGHATLYWYQQILGQGPKLLIQFQNNGVVDDSQLPKDRFSAERLKGVDSTLKIQPAKLEDSAVYLCASSFGGAGGETQYFGPGTRLLVL.

Concerning this clone: The sample has other DNA sequences that encode this CDR3 too. This rearrangement joins TRBV9 to TRBJ2-5; 7 bases fit TRBD1. Germline CDR1 and CDR2: SGDLS and YYNGEE. The CDR3 extends over 13 amino acids. After removal of 0 bases from V and 4 bases from J, the junction contained 0 bases not matched to a gene. The CDR3 coding sequence is TGTGCCAGCAGCGTAGCAGGGGGAGAGACCCAGTACTTC. This codes for CASSVAGGETQYF.

In this sample, this clone turned up a few times. The chain is built from TRBV29-1 and TRBJ1-4, with D unresolved. Trimming removed 5 bases at V and 12 bases at J, with 19 bases between. This CDR3 spans 13 amino acids. Germline V CDR1 and CDR2: SQVTM, ANQGSEA. CDR3 DNA sequence: TGCAGCGTTCGGCCGACCACTTCGAGGGAACTGTTTTTT. Translating gives CSVRPTTSRELFF.

This clone has a count of ten or more. V and J are TRBV15 and TRBJ1-4, with D tentatively TRBD1 (6 bases). The ends were cut back, 8 bases at V and 5 bases at J, with 12 bases in the middle. This CDR3 contains 13 residues. Germline values: CDR1 LNHNV, CDR2 YYDKDF (reference sequence). CDR3 loop: CATARRGNEKLFF. The CDR3 DNA reads TGTGCCACCGCGCGCAGGGGAAATGAAAAACTGTTTTTT.

This clone has more than one count but fewer than ten. The chain joins TRBV25-1 to TRBJ2-3, with a tentative D call TRBD2 (7 bases). Germline CDR1 and CDR2: MGHDK and SYGVNS. Trimming shortened V by 2 bases and J by 8 bases, and 23 bases separated the two germline ends. This CDR3 has 17 amino acids. CDR3 nucleotide sequence: TGTGCCAGCAGTGAAGGGGGGAGGGGGGCTAAAGGCGGTACGCAGTATTTT. Protein product: CASSEGGRGAKGGTQYF.

The CDR3 nucleotides read TGTGCCTGGAGTCACCAGCGGTTCTATGAGCAGTTCTTC. Its protein product is CAWSHQRFYEQFF. The chain couples TRBV30 to TRBJ2-1; TRBD2 is a possible D gene (5 bases). The CDR3 runs 13 residues. From germline, CDR1 is GTSNPN and CDR2 SVGIG (reference sequence). V dropped 2 bases and J dropped 8 bases, with 13 bases sitting between them. The complete variable domain, with remaining parts taken from reference TRBV30 and TRBJ2-1, reads SQTIHQWPATLVQPVGSPLSLECTVEGTSNPNLYWYRQAAGRGLQLLFYSVGIGQISSEVPQNLSASRPQDRQFILSSKKLLLSDSGFYLCAWSHQRFYEQFFGPGTRLTVL.

V and J are TRBV19 and TRBJ1-2; perhaps TRBD1 as D (6 bases). This CDR3 region has 14 residues. V lost 7 bases and J lost 4, with 16 bases in between. CDR1 and CDR2 from the germline V gene are LNHDA and SQIVND (reference sequence). CDR3 amino acids: CASTREQGGYGYTF. The CDR3 nucleotides read TGTGCCAGTACCCGAGAACAGGGTGGCTATGGCTACACCTTC.

This clone occurred many times. The sample holds other DNA sequences that translate to the same CDR3. The J gene is TRBJ2-1, the V gene TRBV7-9, with 10 bases matching TRBD2. This CDR3 is built from 15 residues. Germline assignment: CDR1 SEHNR and CDR2 FQNEAQ (reference sequence). V was clipped by 5 bases and J by 7 bases; unmatched bases: 8. CDR3 nucleotide sequence: TGTGCCAGCAGCCCCACTAGCGGGAAGCCAAATGAGCAGTTCTTC. This codes for CASSPTSGKPNEQFF. Variable domain in full (rest from reference TRBV7-9 and TRBJ2-1): DTGVSQNPRHKITKRGQNVTFRCDPISEHNRLYWYRQTLGQGPEFLTYFQNEAQLEKSRLLSDRFSAERPKGSFSTLEIQRTEQGDSAMYLCASSPTSGKPNEQFFGPGTRLTVL.

The CDR3 DNA reads as TGTGCCATCAGTGAACAGACTAAGGGACAGGGCATCAATCAGCCCCAGCATTTT. It yields the protein CAISEQTKGQGINQPQHF. The chain couples TRBV10-3 to TRBJ1-5; 9 bases are a match to TRBD1. The CDR3 loop spans 18 amino acids. J was trimmed by 3 bases and V by 3 bases; bases with no gene match: 12. Germline V gene sequence: CDR1 ENHRY, CDR2 SYGVKD.

The chain joins TRBV7-6 to TRBJ1-4, with D possibly being TRBD1 (6 bases). The CDR3 sequence is 17 residues long. Trimming removed 1 base from V and 7 bases from J, with 19 bases in between. Germline-derived CDR1 and CDR2 are SGHVS and FNYEAQ. CDR3 loop: CASSLERSGGHGEKLFF. In DNA form, the CDR3 reads TGTGCCAGCAGCTTAGAGAGGTCGGGGGGCCACGGTGAAAAACTGTTTTTT.

As regards this clone: A much bigger clone sits one base away, suggesting this may be a read error. The chain carries TRBV5-1 and TRBJ2-1; 11 bases match TRBD2. This CDR3 has 15 amino acids. Looked up from germline, CDR1 is SGHRS and CDR2 is YFSETQ. The chain's CDR3 is CASNLLAGGPGEQFF. In nucleotides, the CDR3 is TGCGCCAGCAACTTGTTAGCGGGAGGGCCAGGTGAGCAGTTCTTC.

The chain is built from TRBV5-4 and TRBJ2-7; D is ambiguous. V lost 0 bases and J 1 base, leaving 5 bases between the germline ends. In germline, CDR1 is SGHNT, CDR2 YYREEE (reference sequence). This CDR3 spans 13 amino acids. CDR3 in DNA: TGTGCCAGCAGCTTGGTGGCTTCCTACGAGCAGTACTTC. This encodes CASSLVASYEQYF.

This clone showed up just a few times. The chain links TRBV5-1 to TRBJ2-7; 10 bases agree with TRBD1. In germline, CDR1 is SGHRS, CDR2 YFSETQ. Germline trimming cut 4 bases from V and 6 bases from J; bases unmatched to any gene: 13. CDR3 size: 16 residues. The CDR3: CASSRQGAQETIEQYF. CDR3 nucleotides: TGCGCCAGCAGCAGACAGGGGGCTCAAGAAACGATCGAGCAGTACTTC. Full variable domain (rest looked up from reference TRBV5-1 and TRBJ2-7): KAGVTQTPRYLIKTRGQQVTLSCSPISGHRSVSWYQQTPGQGLQFLFEYFSETQRNKGNFPGRFSGRQFSNSRSEMNVSTLELGDSALYLCASSRQGAQETIEQYFGPGTRLTVT.

The CDR3 is CAWSTLRGGEQYF. In DNA form, the CDR3 reads TGTGCCTGGAGTACTCTTAGGGGCGGCGAGCAGTACTTC. The genes are TRBV30 and TRBJ2-7; maybe TRBD1 (5 bases). Trimming left V 2 bases short and J 6 bases short, with 14 bases between. This CDR3 region has 13 residues. CDR1 and CDR2 (germline): GTSNPN, SVGIG (reference sequence).

The chain has TRBV5-4 and TRBJ2-5; D remains ambiguous. Germline-derived CDR1 and CDR2 are SGHNT and YYREEE (reference sequence). V lost 1 base and J 0 bases, leaving 10 bases between the germline ends. The CDR3 is made up of 15 amino acids. The CDR3: CASSLPPPYQETQYF. The CDR3 nucleotides are TGTGCCAGCAGCTTGCCTCCCCCGTACCAAGAGACCCAGTACTTC.

This clone has a handful of counts. The chain links TRBV27 to TRBJ2-1; 9 bases match TRBD2. Trimming took 5 bases from V and 5 from J; bases not matched to a gene: 10. CDR1 is MNHEY, CDR2 SMNVEV, per germline (reference sequence). There are 16 residues in the CDR3. The CDR3 is CASSVVGLAPNNEQFF. In DNA form, the CDR3 reads TGTGCCAGCAGTGTAGTAGGACTAGCGCCTAACAATGAGCAGTTCTTC.

This chain connects TRBV5-6 to TRBJ2-3; 12 positions agree with TRBD2. With 4 bases clipped from V and 4 bases from J, the junction kept 7 bases outside the gene matches. Germline V gene sequence: CDR1 SGHDT, CDR2 YYEEEE. There are 16 residues in the CDR3. The CDR3 DNA reads TGTGCCAGCAGCCCCAGACTAGCGGGAGTGTCAGATACGCAGTATTTT. It translates to CASSPRLAGVSDTQYF.

The chain uses TRBV7-2 and TRBJ2-1; the match to TRBD2 covers 9 bases. This CDR3 has 15 amino acids. With 5 bases clipped from V and 4 bases from J, the junction kept 6 bases outside the gene matches. Germline CDR1 and CDR2: SGHTA and FQGNSA. CDR3 nucleotide sequence: TGTGCCAGCAGCCCCGGGACTAGCTTGTACAATGAGCAGTTCTTC. This gives the protein CASSPGTSLYNEQFF. Looking up the rest from reference TRBV7-2 and TRBJ2-1 gives the full variable domain: GAGVSQSPSNKVTEKGKDVELRCDPISGHTALYWYRQSLGQGLEFLIYFQGNSAPDKSGLPSDRFSAERTGGSVSTLTIQRTQQEDSAVYLCASSPGTSLYNEQFFGPGTRLTVL.

This clone turned up a few times. The chain has TRBV9 and TRBJ1-1; D is possibly TRBD1 (5 bases). The CDR3 has 15 amino acids. The V end was cut by 0 bases, the J end by 5 bases, with 14 bases between. CDR1 SGDLS and CDR2 YYNGEE come from the germline V gene. The CDR3 sequence: CASSVGSGAETEAFF. The CDR3 bases are TGTGCCAGCAGCGTAGGTTCTGGGGCAGAAACTGAAGCTTTCTTT. Full variable domain (rest looked up from reference TRBV9 and TRBJ1-1): DSGVTQTPKHLITATGQRVTLRCSPRSGDLSVYWYQQSLDQGLQFLIQYYNGEERAKGNILERFSAQQFPDLHSELNLSSLELGDSALYFCASSVGSGAETEAFFGQGTRLTVV.

This clone was counted between two and nine times. One end of the junction is discordant with germline, which a read error may explain. This CDR3 is also generated by other DNA sequences in the sample. The chain is built from TRBV5-1 and TRBJ2-3, with 7 bases that match TRBD1. Germline CDR1 reads SGHRS; CDR2 reads YFSETQ. The CDR3 length is 16 residues. For the CDR3, the DNA is TGCGCCAGCAGCTTTGGGGACAGCATTAGCACGGATACGCAGTATTTT. Protein: CASSFGDSISTDTQYF.

For the CDR3, the DNA is TGTGCCAGCAGTTATGGGTCCCGAGAGGGTAATGAGCAGTTCTTC. Its protein is CASSYGSREGNEQFF. J is TRBJ2-1 and V is TRBV6-6, with TRBD2 as a possible D gene (5 bases). The CDR3 is made up of 15 amino acids. Germline-derived CDR1 and CDR2 are MNHNY and SVGAGI (reference sequence). Trimming took off 3 bases at V and 7 bases at J, with 16 bases between the two ends.

This clone was observed a handful of times. The sample carries other DNA sequences with the same CDR3. The CDR3 protein is CASSLGLAGVVDTQYF. In nucleotides, the CDR3 is TGCGCCAGCAGCTTGGGACTAGCGGGAGTCGTAGATACGCAGTATTTT. The chain links TRBV5-1 to TRBJ2-3, with TRBD2 identical over 12 bases. CDR1 and CDR2 from the germline V gene are SGHRS and YFSETQ. This CDR3 contains 16 residues. V gave up 0 bases and J gave up 5 bases; unmatched junction bases: 4.